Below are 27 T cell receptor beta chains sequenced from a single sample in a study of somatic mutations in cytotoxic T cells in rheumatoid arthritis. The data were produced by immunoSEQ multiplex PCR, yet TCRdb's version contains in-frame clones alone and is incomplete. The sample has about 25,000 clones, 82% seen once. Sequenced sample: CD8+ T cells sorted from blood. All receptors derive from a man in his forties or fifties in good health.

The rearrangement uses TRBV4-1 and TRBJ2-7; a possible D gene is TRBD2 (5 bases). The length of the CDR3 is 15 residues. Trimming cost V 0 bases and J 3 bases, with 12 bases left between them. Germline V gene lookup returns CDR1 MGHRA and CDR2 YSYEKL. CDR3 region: CASSQEDRGYYEQYF. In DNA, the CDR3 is TGCGCCAGCAGCCAAGAAGACCGAGGGTACTACGAGCAGTACTTC.

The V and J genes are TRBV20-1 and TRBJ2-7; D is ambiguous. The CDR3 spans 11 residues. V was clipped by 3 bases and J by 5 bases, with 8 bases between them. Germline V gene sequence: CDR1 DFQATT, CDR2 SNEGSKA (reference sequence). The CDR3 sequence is CSASRVHEQYF. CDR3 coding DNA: TGCAGTGCTAGTAGGGTCCACGAGCAGTACTTC.

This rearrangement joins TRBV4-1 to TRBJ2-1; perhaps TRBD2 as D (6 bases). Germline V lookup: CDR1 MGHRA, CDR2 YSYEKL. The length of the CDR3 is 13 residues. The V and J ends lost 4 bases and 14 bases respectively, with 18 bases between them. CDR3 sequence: CASSLSGEQVKFF. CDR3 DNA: TGCGCCAGCAGCCTCTCGGGGGAACAGGTGAAGTTCTTC.

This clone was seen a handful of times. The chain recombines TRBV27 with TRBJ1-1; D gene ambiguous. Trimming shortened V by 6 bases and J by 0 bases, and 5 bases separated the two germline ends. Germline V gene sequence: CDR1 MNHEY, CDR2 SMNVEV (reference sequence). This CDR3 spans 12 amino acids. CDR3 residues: CASRAVNTEAFF. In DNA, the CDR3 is TGTGCCAGCAGAGCAGTGAACACTGAAGCTTTCTTT.

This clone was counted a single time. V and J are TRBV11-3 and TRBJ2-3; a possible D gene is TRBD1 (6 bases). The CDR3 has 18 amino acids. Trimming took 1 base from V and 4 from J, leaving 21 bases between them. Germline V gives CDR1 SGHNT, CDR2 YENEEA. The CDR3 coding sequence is TGTGCCAGCAGCTTAGTTTCTGGGGGCTATATTACTTCAGATACGCAGTATTTT. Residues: CASSLVSGGYITSDTQYF. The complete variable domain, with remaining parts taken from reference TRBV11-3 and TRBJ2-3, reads EAGVVQSPRYKIIEKKQPVAFWCNPISGHNTLYWYLQNLGQGPELLIRYENEEAVDDSQLPKDRFSAERLKGVDSTLKIQPAELGDSAVYLCASSLVSGGYITSDTQYFGPGTRLTVL.

The CDR3 reads CASLGLPRGKDQETQYF. The DNA of the CDR3 is TGCGCCAGCCTCGGACTCCCGCGGGGGAAAGATCAAGAGACCCAGTACTTC. The chain is built from TRBV5-1 and TRBJ2-5; 7 bases align to TRBD2. V gave up 7 bases and J gave up 2 bases; unmatched junction bases: 17. The CDR3 spans 17 residues. CDR1 is SGHRS and CDR2 is YFSETQ in the germline V gene.

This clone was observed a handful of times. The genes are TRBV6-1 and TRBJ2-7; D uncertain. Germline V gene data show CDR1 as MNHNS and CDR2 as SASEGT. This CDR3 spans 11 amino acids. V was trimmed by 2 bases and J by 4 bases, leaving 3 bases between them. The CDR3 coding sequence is TGTGCCAGCAGTGAATTATACGAGCAGTACTTC. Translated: CASSELYEQYF.

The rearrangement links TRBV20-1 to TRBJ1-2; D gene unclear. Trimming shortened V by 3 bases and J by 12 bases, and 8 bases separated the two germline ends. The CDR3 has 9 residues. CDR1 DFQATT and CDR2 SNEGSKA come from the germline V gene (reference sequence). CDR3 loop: CSASTPDTF. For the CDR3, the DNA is TGCAGTGCTAGCACCCCCGACACCTTC.

The CDR3 loop is CASSYTGTGDYEQYF. In nucleotides, the CDR3 is TGTGCCAGCAGCTATACCGGGACAGGGGATTACGAGCAGTACTTC. The chain uses TRBV7-9 and TRBJ2-7; 10 bases match TRBD1. The V segment lost 4 bases and the J segment 4 bases; nucleotides outside the gene matches: 7. Germline values: CDR1 SEHNR, CDR2 FQNEAQ (reference sequence). CDR3 size: 15 residues.

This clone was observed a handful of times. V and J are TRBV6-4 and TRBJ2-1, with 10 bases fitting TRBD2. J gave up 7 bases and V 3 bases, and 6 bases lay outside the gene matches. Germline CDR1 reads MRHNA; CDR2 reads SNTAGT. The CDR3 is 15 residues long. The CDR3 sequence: CASSESSGSGNEQFF. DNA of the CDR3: TGTGCCAGCAGTGAGTCTAGCGGGAGTGGGAATGAGCAGTTCTTC.

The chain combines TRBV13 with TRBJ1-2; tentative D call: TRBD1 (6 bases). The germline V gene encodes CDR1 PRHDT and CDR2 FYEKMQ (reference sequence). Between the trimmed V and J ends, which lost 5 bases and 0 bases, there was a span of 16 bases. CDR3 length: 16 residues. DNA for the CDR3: TGTGCCAGCAGCCCATTCAAACAGGGCCCTAACTATGGCTACACCTTC. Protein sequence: CASSPFKQGPNYGYTF.

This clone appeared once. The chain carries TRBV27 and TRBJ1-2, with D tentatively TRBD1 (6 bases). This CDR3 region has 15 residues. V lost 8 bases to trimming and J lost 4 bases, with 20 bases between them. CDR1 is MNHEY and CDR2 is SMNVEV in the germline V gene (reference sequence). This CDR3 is CASSASGGLPYGYTF. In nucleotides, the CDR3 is TGTGCCAGCTCAGCGTCTGGGGGGCTTCCCTATGGCTACACCTTC.

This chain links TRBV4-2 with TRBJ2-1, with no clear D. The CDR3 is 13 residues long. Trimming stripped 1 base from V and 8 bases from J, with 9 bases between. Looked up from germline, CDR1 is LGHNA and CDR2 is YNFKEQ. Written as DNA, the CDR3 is TGTGCCAGCAGCCAAGGGGAACCCGATGAGCAGTTCTTC. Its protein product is CASSQGEPDEQFF.

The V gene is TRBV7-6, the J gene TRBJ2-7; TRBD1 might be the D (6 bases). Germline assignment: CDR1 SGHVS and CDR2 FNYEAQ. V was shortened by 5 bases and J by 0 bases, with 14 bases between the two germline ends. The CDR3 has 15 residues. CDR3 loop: CASSPGTSSSYEQYF. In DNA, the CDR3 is TGTGCCAGCAGCCCCGGGACATCTTCCTCCTACGAGCAGTACTTC. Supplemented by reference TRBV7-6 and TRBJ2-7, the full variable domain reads GAGVSQSPRYKVTKRGQDVALRCDPISGHVSLYWYRQALGQGPEFLTYFNYEAQQDKSGLPNDRFSAERPEGSISTLTIQRTEQRDSAMYRCASSPGTSSSYEQYFGPGTRLTVT.

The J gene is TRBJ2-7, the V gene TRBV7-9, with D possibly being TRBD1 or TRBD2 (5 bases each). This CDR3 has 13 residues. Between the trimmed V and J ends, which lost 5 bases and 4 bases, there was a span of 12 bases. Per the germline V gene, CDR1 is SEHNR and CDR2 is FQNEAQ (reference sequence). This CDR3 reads CASSPAGGYEQYF. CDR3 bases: TGTGCCAGCAGCCCGGCTGGGGGATACGAGCAGTACTTC.

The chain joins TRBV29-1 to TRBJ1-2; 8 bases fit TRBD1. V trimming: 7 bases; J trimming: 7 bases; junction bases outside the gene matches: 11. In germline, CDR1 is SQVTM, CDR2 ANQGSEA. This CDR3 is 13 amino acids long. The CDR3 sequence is CSAYQTGAGGYTF. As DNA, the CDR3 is TGCAGCGCCTACCAGACAGGGGCCGGTGGCTACACCTTC.

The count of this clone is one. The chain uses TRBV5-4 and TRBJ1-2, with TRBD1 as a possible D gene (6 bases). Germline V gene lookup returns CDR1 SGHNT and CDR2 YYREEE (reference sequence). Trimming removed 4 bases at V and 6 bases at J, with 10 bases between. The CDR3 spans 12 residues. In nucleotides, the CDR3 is TGTGCCAGCAGCGTCCACAGGGATGGCTACACCTTC. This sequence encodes CASSVHRDGYTF.

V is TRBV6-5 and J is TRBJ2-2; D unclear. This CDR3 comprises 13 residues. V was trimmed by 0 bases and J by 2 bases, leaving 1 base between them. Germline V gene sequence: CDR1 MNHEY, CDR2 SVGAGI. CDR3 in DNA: TGTGCCAGCAGTTACTCCAACACCGGGGAGCTGTTTTTT. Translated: CASSYSNTGELFF.

In nucleotides, the CDR3 is TGTGCCAGCAGTGAATGGACTAGAGGGCCCTACGAGCAGTACTTC. Translation: CASSEWTRGPYEQYF. The chain recombines TRBV6-1 with TRBJ2-7, with 7 bases identical to TRBD2. V shed 2 bases, J shed 2 bases, and the junction held 6 bases outside the gene matches. Germline CDR1 reads MNHNS; CDR2 reads SASEGT. This CDR3 is 15 amino acids long.

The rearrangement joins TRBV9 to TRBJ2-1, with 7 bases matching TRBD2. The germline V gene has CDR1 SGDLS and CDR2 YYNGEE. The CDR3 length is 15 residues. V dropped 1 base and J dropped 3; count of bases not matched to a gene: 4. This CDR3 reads CASSVTLAVYNEQFF. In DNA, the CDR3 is TGTGCCAGCAGCGTAACGCTAGCGGTCTACAATGAGCAGTTCTTC.

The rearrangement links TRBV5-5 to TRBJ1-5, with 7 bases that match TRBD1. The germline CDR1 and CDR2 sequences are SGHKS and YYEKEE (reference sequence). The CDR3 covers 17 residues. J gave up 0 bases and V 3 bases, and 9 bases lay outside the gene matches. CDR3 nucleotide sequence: TGTGCCAGCAGCTATTTCCCGACAGGGACTAGCAATCAGCCCCAGCATTTT. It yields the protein CASSYFPTGTSNQPQHF.

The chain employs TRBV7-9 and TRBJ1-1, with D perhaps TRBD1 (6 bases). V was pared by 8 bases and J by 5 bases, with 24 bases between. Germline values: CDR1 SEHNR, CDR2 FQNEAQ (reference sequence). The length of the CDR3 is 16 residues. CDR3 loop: CASQTASDQGWTEAFF. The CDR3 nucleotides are TGTGCCAGCCAAACGGCCTCGGATCAGGGGTGGACTGAAGCTTTCTTT.

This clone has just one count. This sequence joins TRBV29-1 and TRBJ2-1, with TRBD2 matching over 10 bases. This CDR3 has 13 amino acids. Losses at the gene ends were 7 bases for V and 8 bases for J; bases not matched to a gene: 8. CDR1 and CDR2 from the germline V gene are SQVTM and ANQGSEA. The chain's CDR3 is CSALAGGPHEQFF. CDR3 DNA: TGCAGCGCATTAGCGGGGGGCCCTCATGAGCAGTTCTTC.

The CDR3 protein is CASSIRDPYNEQFF. For the CDR3, the DNA is TGTGCCAGCAGCATCCGGGACCCTTACAATGAGCAGTTCTTC. V and J are TRBV13 and TRBJ2-1; either TRBD1 or TRBD2 may supply D (5 bases each). CDR1 is PRHDT, CDR2 FYEKMQ, per germline (reference sequence). Deletions cut 5 bases from V and 4 bases from J, with 12 bases between. The CDR3 runs 14 residues.

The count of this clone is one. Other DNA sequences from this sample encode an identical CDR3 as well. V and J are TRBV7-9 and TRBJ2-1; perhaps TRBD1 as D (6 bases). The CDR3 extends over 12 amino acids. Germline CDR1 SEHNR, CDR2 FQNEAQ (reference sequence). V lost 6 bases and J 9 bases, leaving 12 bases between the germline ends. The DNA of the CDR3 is TGTGCCAGCAGTCTAGGGGGTGGTGAGCAGTTCTTC. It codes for CASSLGGGEQFF.

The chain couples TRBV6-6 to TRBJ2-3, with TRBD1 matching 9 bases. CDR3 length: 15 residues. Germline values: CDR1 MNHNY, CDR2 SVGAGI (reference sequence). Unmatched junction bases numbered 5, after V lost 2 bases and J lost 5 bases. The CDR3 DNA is TGTGCCAGCAGTTACATGAACAGGGGGCAAGATACGCAGTATTTT. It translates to CASSYMNRGQDTQYF.

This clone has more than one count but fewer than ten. CDR3 nucleotide sequence: TGCAGCGTGGGGCAGGGAGAAGCTTTCTTT. Encoded protein: CSVGQGEAFF. The chain carries TRBV29-1 and TRBJ1-1, with a weak D call TRBD1 (5 bases). Trimming pared 6 bases from V and 8 bases from J, leaving 10 bases between. CDR1 SQVTM and CDR2 ANQGSEA come from the germline V gene. This CDR3 is 10 amino acids long.